These T cell receptor beta chains were read from a single sample in a study of T cell responses to AZD1222 COVID-19 vaccine. Only in-frame clones appear in the TCRdb table, and some are missing; sequencing was by immunoSEQ multiplex PCR. The sample consists of about 96,000 clones, around 90% of them appearing once. The starting material was peripheral blood, obtained on day 0 of AZD1222 vaccination. The receptors were gathered from an adult in good health. Both conserved end residues are part of each CDR3. A D gene is named only where the DNA matches it firmly. Part of the rows lack a size; the others show once, few, many or a class for expanded clones.

v_gene: TRBV6-5; abundance: NA; j_gene: TRBJ1-4; d_gene: NA; CDR3nt: TGTGCCAGCAGTTTGGCAGCCGCAACTAATGAAAAACTGTTTTTT; CDR3aa: CASSLAAATNEKLFF
v_gene: TRBV2; abundance: NA; j_gene: TRBJ1-4; d_gene: NA; CDR3nt: TGTGCCAGCAGGTACAGGGCAAATGAAAAACTGTTTTTT; CDR3aa: CASRYRANEKLFF
v_gene: TRBV6-5; abundance: once; j_gene: TRBJ2-1; d_gene: TRBD2; CDR3nt: TGTGCCAGCAAGCCTAGCGGGGCCTCCTACAATGAGCAGTTCTTC; CDR3aa: CASKPSGASYNEQFF
v_gene: TRBV5-4; abundance: NA; j_gene: TRBJ2-1; d_gene: NA; CDR3nt: TGTGCCAGCAGCTTAGGAGGGAGGGGGAACAATGAGCAGTTCTTC; CDR3aa: CASSLGGRGNNEQFF
v_gene: TRBV7-2; abundance: NA; j_gene: TRBJ2-3; d_gene: NA; CDR3nt: TGTGCCAGCAGCTTAGTAAGGGCGGATACGCAGTATTTT; CDR3aa: CASSLVRADTQYF
v_gene: TRBV7-8; abundance: NA; j_gene: TRBJ2-2; d_gene: NA; CDR3nt: TGTGCCAGCAGCCCCGTCTGGGCCAACACCGGGGAGCTGTTTTTT; CDR3aa: CASSPVWANTGELFF
v_gene: TRBV9; abundance: NA; j_gene: TRBJ2-5; d_gene: NA; CDR3nt: TGTGCCAGCAGCGGCGGTGGGGCAGGGCAAGAGACCCAGTACTTC; CDR3aa: CASSGGGAGQETQYF
v_gene: TRBV6-1; abundance: NA; j_gene: TRBJ1-2; d_gene: TRBD1; CDR3nt: TGTGCCAGCAGTGAATCGGGACAGGGGATCGGCTACACCTTC; CDR3aa: CASSESGQGIGYTF
v_gene: TRBV3-1/TRBV3-2; abundance: NA; j_gene: TRBJ2-7; d_gene: NA; CDR3nt: TGTGCCAGCAGCCAAGTGCAACATTACGAGCAGTACTTC; CDR3aa: CASSQVQHYEQYF
v_gene: TRBV3-1/TRBV3-2; abundance: NA; j_gene: TRBJ2-7; d_gene: NA; CDR3nt: TGTGCCAGCAGCCAAACCGGGGGGCTCCCCTACGAGCAGTACTTC; CDR3aa: CASSQTGGLPYEQYF
v_gene: TRBV18; abundance: NA; j_gene: TRBJ2-1; d_gene: NA; CDR3nt: TGTGCCAGCTCACCACCGCAGCCGAAGGATGAGCAGTTCTTC; CDR3aa: CASSPPQPKDEQFF
v_gene: TRBV25-1; abundance: NA; j_gene: TRBJ2-7; d_gene: NA; CDR3nt: TGTGCCAGCAGTGAACAGCCCGGGAACTCCTACGAGCAGTACTTC; CDR3aa: CASSEQPGNSYEQYF
v_gene: TRBV6-2/TRBV6-3; abundance: NA; j_gene: TRBJ1-6; d_gene: NA; CDR3nt: TGTGCCAGCAGTTCAAATTCACCCCTCCACTTT; CDR3aa: CASSSNSPLHF
v_gene: TRBV6-2/TRBV6-3; abundance: NA; j_gene: TRBJ2-2; d_gene: TRBD1; CDR3nt: TGTGCCAGCAGTCGACAGGGCGGCACCGGGGAGCTGTTTTTT; CDR3aa: CASSRQGGTGELFF
v_gene: TRBV6-1; abundance: NA; j_gene: TRBJ2-1; d_gene: NA; CDR3nt: TGTGCCAGCAAAACGATCGGATCTAGCAATGAGCAGTTCTTC; CDR3aa: CASKTIGSSNEQFF
v_gene: TRBV6-1; abundance: NA; j_gene: TRBJ1-2; d_gene: NA; CDR3nt: TGTGCCAGCAGTGAACCCGAGAGACGGGGCTTCGGCTACACCTTC; CDR3aa: CASSEPERRGFGYTF
v_gene: TRBV5-5; abundance: NA; j_gene: TRBJ1-2; d_gene: NA; CDR3nt: TGTGCCAGCAGTACAGATGGGGGGCTTGGCTACACCTTC; CDR3aa: CASSTDGGLGYTF
v_gene: TRBV2; abundance: NA; j_gene: TRBJ2-1; d_gene: NA; CDR3nt: TGTGCCAGCAGTGTTGGGCAGCATTCCTACAATGAGCAGTTCTTC; CDR3aa: CASSVGQHSYNEQFF
v_gene: TRBV20-1; abundance: NA; j_gene: TRBJ1-4; d_gene: NA; CDR3nt: TGCAGTGCTCATCAGGCGGGGCGACTGTTTTTT; CDR3aa: CSAHQAGRLFF
v_gene: TRBV10-2; abundance: NA; j_gene: TRBJ1-1; d_gene: NA; CDR3nt: TGCGCCAGCAGTGACGGGGGCAGAACGAACACTGAAGCTTTCTTT; CDR3aa: CASSDGGRTNTEAFF
v_gene: TRBV28; abundance: NA; j_gene: TRBJ2-2; d_gene: TRBD1; CDR3nt: TGTGCCAGCAGGCCCACAGGGGCGAACACCGGGGAGCTGTTTTTT; CDR3aa: CASRPTGANTGELFF
v_gene: TRBV24-1; abundance: NA; j_gene: TRBJ2-1; d_gene: NA; CDR3nt: TGTGCCACCAGTGATCGAACTAATACAAATGAGCAGTTCTTC; CDR3aa: CATSDRTNTNEQFF
v_gene: TRBV11-2; abundance: NA; j_gene: TRBJ2-7; d_gene: TRBD2; CDR3nt: TGTGCCAGCAGCCAACCCGGGACTAGCTTCCCCTACGAGCAGTACTTC; CDR3aa: CASSQPGTSFPYEQYF
v_gene: TRBV10-3; abundance: NA; j_gene: TRBJ1-1; d_gene: TRBD1; CDR3nt: TGTGCCATCAAAGGGGGTGGGGGTACGACAGGGGCGAACACTGAAGCTTTCTTT; CDR3aa: CAIKGGGGTTGANTEAFF
v_gene: TRBV10-3; abundance: NA; j_gene: TRBJ1-4; d_gene: TRBD1; CDR3nt: TGTGCCATCAACAGGGGGACTAATGAAAAACTGTTTTTT; CDR3aa: CAINRGTNEKLFF
v_gene: TRBV2; abundance: once; j_gene: TRBJ2-3; d_gene: NA; CDR3nt: TGTGCCAGCAGTGCTTCCGGCACAGATACGCAGTATTTT; CDR3aa: CASSASGTDTQYF
v_gene: TRBV19; abundance: NA; j_gene: TRBJ1-5; d_gene: NA; CDR3nt: TGTGCCAGTAGTATTTTGGGGAATCAGCCCCAGCATTTT; CDR3aa: CASSILGNQPQHF
v_gene: TRBV6-6; abundance: NA; j_gene: TRBJ2-7; d_gene: NA; CDR3nt: TGTGCCAGCAGTCCAGGTAGCCGGGCTCTGGAGCAGTACTTC; CDR3aa: CASSPGSRALEQYF
v_gene: TRBV7-2; abundance: NA; j_gene: TRBJ2-1; d_gene: NA; CDR3nt: TGTGCCAGCAGCCCAAGGGGGCGTGGCGGAGGGTACAATGAGCAGTTCTTC; CDR3aa: CASSPRGRGGGYNEQFF
v_gene: TRBV10-3; abundance: once; j_gene: TRBJ2-7; d_gene: TRBD1; CDR3nt: TGTGCCACGGGACAGGTTCACGAGCAGTACTTC; CDR3aa: CATGQVHEQYF
v_gene: TRBV5-1; abundance: NA; j_gene: TRBJ2-1; d_gene: TRBD2; CDR3nt: TGCGCCAGCAGCTTGGGGGTAGCGGGAGTCTATGAGCAGTTCTTC; CDR3aa: CASSLGVAGVYEQFF
v_gene: TRBV5-4; abundance: NA; j_gene: TRBJ2-3; d_gene: TRBD2; CDR3nt: TGTGCCAGCAGCTTGGTTCTAGCGGGAGGGCCGGGTACAGATACGCAGTATTTT; CDR3aa: CASSLVLAGGPGTDTQYF
v_gene: TRBV7-3; abundance: NA; j_gene: TRBJ2-2; d_gene: NA; CDR3nt: TGTGCCAGCAGCCAGCAGGTGACGAACACCGGGGAGCTGTTTTTT; CDR3aa: CASSQQVTNTGELFF
v_gene: TRBV6-5; abundance: NA; j_gene: TRBJ2-2; d_gene: NA; CDR3nt: TGTGCCAGCAGTTACGGCTCCTCAAGAGGCACCGGGGAGCTGTTTTTT; CDR3aa: CASSYGSSRGTGELFF
v_gene: TRBV6-5; abundance: once; j_gene: TRBJ2-1; d_gene: NA; CDR3nt: TGTGCCAGCAGTTACTCCGTCAATTCTAAGAAGTTCTTC; CDR3aa: CASSYSVNSKKFF
v_gene: TRBV19; abundance: NA; j_gene: TRBJ2-1; d_gene: TRBD1; CDR3nt: TGTGCCAGTAGTATAGGGACAGGGTGGATCAATGAGCAGTTCTTC; CDR3aa: CASSIGTGWINEQFF
v_gene: TRBV28; abundance: NA; j_gene: TRBJ2-3; d_gene: TRBD2; CDR3nt: TGTGCCAGCAGTACCGCGGCCGGACTAGCGGGAACCACAGATACGCAGTATTTT; CDR3aa: CASSTAAGLAGTTDTQYF
v_gene: TRBV28; abundance: once; j_gene: TRBJ2-7; d_gene: TRBD1; CDR3nt: TGTGCCAGCACCATACCGGGACAGGGCTACGAGCAGTACTTC; CDR3aa: CASTIPGQGYEQYF
v_gene: TRBV4-1; abundance: NA; j_gene: TRBJ2-7; d_gene: TRBD2; CDR3nt: TGCGCCAGCAGCCCGACTAGCGGGTTTCTCTACGAGCAGTACTTC; CDR3aa: CASSPTSGFLYEQYF
v_gene: TRBV6-2/TRBV6-3; abundance: NA; j_gene: TRBJ2-7; d_gene: TRBD1; CDR3nt: TGTGCCAGCAGCCGAACAGGGGCCTACGAGCAGTACTTC; CDR3aa: CASSRTGAYEQYF
v_gene: TRBV2; abundance: NA; j_gene: TRBJ1-1; d_gene: NA; CDR3nt: TGTGCCAGCGGGGTTTGGAACACTGAAGCTTTCTTT; CDR3aa: CASGVWNTEAFF
v_gene: TRBV28; abundance: NA; j_gene: TRBJ2-3; d_gene: TRBD1; CDR3nt: TGTGCCAGCAGTTTAGCCAGGGGGCGTTCGGATACGCAGTATTTT; CDR3aa: CASSLARGRSDTQYF
v_gene: TRBV28; abundance: NA; j_gene: TRBJ1-2; d_gene: NA; CDR3nt: TGTGCCAGCAGATCCCTCGGGCCGATCTATGGCTACACCTTC; CDR3aa: CASRSLGPIYGYTF
v_gene: TRBV19; abundance: NA; j_gene: TRBJ2-2; d_gene: NA; CDR3nt: TGTGCCAGTTCTCCGGGACTCCAAGTGATTATAAGGACCGGGGAGCTGTTTTTT; CDR3aa: CASSPGLQVIIRTGELFF
v_gene: TRBV4-1; abundance: NA; j_gene: TRBJ2-1; d_gene: NA; CDR3nt: TGCGCCAGCAGCCCAAAGCCTGGAGCCGGCACCGACAATGAGCAGTTCTTC; CDR3aa: CASSPKPGAGTDNEQFF
v_gene: TRBV5-4; abundance: NA; j_gene: TRBJ1-1; d_gene: NA; CDR3nt: TGTGCCAGCAGCTCGCAGGACACTGAAGCTTTCTTT; CDR3aa: CASSSQDTEAFF
v_gene: TRBV19; abundance: NA; j_gene: TRBJ1-5; d_gene: NA; CDR3nt: TGTGCCACCAACGCCAGGGTTGGGAGCAATCAGCCCCAGCATTTT; CDR3aa: CATNARVGSNQPQHF
v_gene: TRBV19; abundance: NA; j_gene: TRBJ2-7; d_gene: TRBD2; CDR3nt: TGTGCCAGTAGTATATTTAGCGGGGGCTACGAGCAGTACTTC; CDR3aa: CASSIFSGGYEQYF